This paragraph covers one TCR beta chain sequence. This receptor's antigen is unknown. Base-call qualities are not available, and no considerably larger clone is one nucleotide away. CDR1 and CDR2 were assigned from the germline V gene as SGHRS and YFSETQ. The CDR3 spans 15 residues, from the cysteine through the phenylalanine. Only the CDR3 region is kept as DNA, spanning 45 bases read in frame from base 1. Between the V and J ends, shortened by 2 bases and 2 bases respectively, the junction contains 14 bases. TCRbeta CDR3 regions were amplified from genomic DNA using the immunoSEQ Assay, a bias-controlled multiplex PCR. On the study's bioinformatics: Nucleated cell counts per sample were estimated from amplification of reference gene primers within the assay. To quantify the absolute abundance of each unique TCRbeta CDR3 rearrangement, sequence reads were collapsed and filtered. For each sample, productive Simpson clonality was calculated as the square root of Simpson's diversity index over productive rearrangements. The table comes from immuneACCESS by way of TCRdb, which keeps in-frame sequences with V and J called. Part of the clones is missing from these tables; in studies checked, under half for an unresolved V gene and the rest for unknown reasons. V, J and clone size are taken as reported in that table, and D and trimming were inferred from the DNA itself. This sample lists roughly 400,000 clones; roughly 84% were detected once. The ten largest clones take up 1.4% of the sample.

This specimen comes from a study of blood T cell repertoires in COVID-19 (dated by TCRdb to the early 2020s). Turning to the overall study: The collaborator samples originated in the United States, Italy and Spain and spanned the acute and convalescent phases of COVID-19. Deeply sampled blood TCRbeta repertoires from subjects exposed to, actively infected with, or recovered from COVID-19 were included in the dataset. Samples were obtained from the ongoing ImmuneRACE study (first 160 participants) and from over 1,000 subjects provided by 6 global collaborators. The repertoires were released in a freely available public database meant as a resource for research on the immune response to SARS-CoV-2. The material from the prospective study consisted of cDNA or gDNA derived from T cells, B-cell-depleted T cells, or PBMCs. Where available, HLA class I and class II types were taken from metadata supplied by the sample provider and were not determined by assay-based typing. Sample metadata almost always included a de-identified subject ID, COVID-19 status, age in years and sex. What the research found in general, with its limitations: The amount of clinical and demographic metadata varied by source and participant and was provided uncurated.

Enrolling through a virtual design, the prospective study's participants ranged in age from about 18 to 89 years and lived across roughly 23 United States geographic areas. To assign participants to cohorts, the prospective study relied on clinical history that participants themselves reported in a screening survey and a study questionnaire. Exposed participants had been in contact with someone with a PCR-confirmed or clinician-diagnosed COVID-19 case within 2 weeks of study entry. In the prospective study, whole blood, serum and a nasopharyngeal or oropharyngeal swab were collected from each participant by mobile phlebotomists. Participants in the prospective study had the option to provide additional blood draws and questionnaires over an approximately 2-month period. Blood samples from the prospective study were shipped frozen or at room temperature prior to DNA extraction.

The specimen was PBMCs or T cells enriched from blood (not recorded which). The chain is made from TRBV5-1 and TRBJ2-7; D gene: possibly TRBD1, on 5 matching bases. This clonotype was sampled from a woman younger than 35 who had been exposed to COVID-19. The nucleotides read TGCGCCAGCAGCTTAACAGGTTCCTCGGCCTACGAGCAGTACTTC. Translated, it reads CASSLTGSSAYEQYF.